The present entry profiles one T cell receptor beta chain with its context. Antigen specificity is unknown. Some clones are missing from TCRdb's copy, which holds only in-frame ones; the method was immunoSEQ multiplex PCR. Among approximately 120,000 clones, roughly nine tenths were seen once, and the ten largest hold under 35%. These data come from a study of T cell responses to AZD1222 COVID-19 vaccine. About the study: Both about-4-week and about-12-week second-dose recipients were combined. Whole-study findings and limits: Repertoire samples came only from after the peak T cell response. Baseline serostatus was positive in only six AZD1222 recipients. Females outnumbered males among donors, who were mostly white British; clonal diversity was possibly underestimated.

The V gene's germline CDR1 is SEHNR and CDR2 FQNEAQ (reference sequence). This CDR3 has 16 residues. Trimming removed 2 bases from V and 2 bases from J; junction bases left unmatched: 9. The receptor was isolated from an adult in good health. The sample was peripheral blood, taken on day 0 of AZD1222 vaccination. J is TRBJ2-7 and V is TRBV7-9, with 7 bases matching TRBD2. The CDR3, as DNA: TGTGCCAGCAGCTTAAACGGCGGGGGTTATACCTACGAGCAGTACTTC. It specifies CASSLNGGGYTYEQYF.